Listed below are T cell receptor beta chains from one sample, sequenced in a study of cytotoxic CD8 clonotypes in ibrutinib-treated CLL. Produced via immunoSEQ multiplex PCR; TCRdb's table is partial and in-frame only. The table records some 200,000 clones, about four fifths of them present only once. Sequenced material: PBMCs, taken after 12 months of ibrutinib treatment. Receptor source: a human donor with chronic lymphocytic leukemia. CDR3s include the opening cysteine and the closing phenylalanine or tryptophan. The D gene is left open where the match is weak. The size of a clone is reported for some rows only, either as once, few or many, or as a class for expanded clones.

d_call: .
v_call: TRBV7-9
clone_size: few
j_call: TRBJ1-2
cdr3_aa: CASSLVIPTKNYGYTF
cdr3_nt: TGTGCCAGCAGCTTAGTAATACCTACGAAAAACTATGGCTACACCTTC

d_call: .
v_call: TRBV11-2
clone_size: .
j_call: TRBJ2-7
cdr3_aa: CASSFPLDPSYEQYF
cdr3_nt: TGTGCCAGCAGCTTCCCTCTAGATCCCTCCTACGAGCAGTACTTC

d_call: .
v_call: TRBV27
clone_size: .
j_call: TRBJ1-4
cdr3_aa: CASSHNAPGEEGEKLFF
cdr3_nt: TGTGCCAGCAGTCATAACGCCCCGGGGGAAGAGGGTGAAAAACTGTTTTTT

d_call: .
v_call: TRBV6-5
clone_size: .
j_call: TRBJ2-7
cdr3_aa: CASQRNSYEQYF
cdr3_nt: TGTGCCAGTCAGCGGAACTCCTACGAGCAGTACTTC

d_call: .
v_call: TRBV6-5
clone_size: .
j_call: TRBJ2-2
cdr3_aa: CASSTRGGGELFF
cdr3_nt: TGTGCCAGCAGTACCAGGGGTGGTGGGGAGCTGTTTTTT

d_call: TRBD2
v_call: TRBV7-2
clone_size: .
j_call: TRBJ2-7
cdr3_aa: CASSPLAGGEQYF
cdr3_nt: TGTGCCAGCAGCCCGCTAGCGGGAGGGGAGCAGTACTTC

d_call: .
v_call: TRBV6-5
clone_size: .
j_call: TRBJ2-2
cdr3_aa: CASRYLVNTGELFF
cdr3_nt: TGTGCCAGCCGATACCTCGTGAACACCGGGGAGCTGTTTTTT

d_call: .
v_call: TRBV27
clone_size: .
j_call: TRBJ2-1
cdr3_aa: CASSGGYNEQFF
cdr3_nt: TGTGCCAGCAGCGGGGGTTACAATGAGCAGTTCTTC

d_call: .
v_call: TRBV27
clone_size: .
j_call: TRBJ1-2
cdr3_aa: CASTMRPISHGYTF
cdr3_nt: TGTGCCAGCACAATGAGACCGATAAGCCATGGCTACACCTTC

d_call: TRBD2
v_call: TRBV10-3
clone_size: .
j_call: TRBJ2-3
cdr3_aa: CAIMAGGPDTQYF
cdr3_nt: TGTGCCATCATGGCGGGGGGGCCAGATACGCAGTATTTT

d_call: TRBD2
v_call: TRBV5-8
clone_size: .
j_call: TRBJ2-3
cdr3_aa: CASSFGTSGGAEDTQYF
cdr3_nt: TGTGCCAGCAGCTTCGGGACTAGCGGGGGGGCAGAGGATACGCAGTATTTT

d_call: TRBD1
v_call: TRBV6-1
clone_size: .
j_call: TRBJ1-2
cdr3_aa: CASSSGTGGYYGYTF
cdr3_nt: TGTGCCAGCAGTTCCGGGACAGGGGGCTACTATGGCTACACCTTC

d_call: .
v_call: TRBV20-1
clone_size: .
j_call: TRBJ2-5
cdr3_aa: CSAQWETQYF
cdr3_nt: TGCAGTGCTCAATGGGAGACCCAGTACTTC

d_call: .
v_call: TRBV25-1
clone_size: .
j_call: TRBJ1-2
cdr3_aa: CASSDSFADRGNYGYTF
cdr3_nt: TGTGCCAGCAGTGACTCTTTCGCGGACAGAGGGAACTATGGCTACACCTTC

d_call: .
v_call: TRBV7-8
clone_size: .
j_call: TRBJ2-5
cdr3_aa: CASSYRTAETQYF
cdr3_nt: TGTGCCAGCAGCTACCGGACTGCCGAGACCCAGTACTTC

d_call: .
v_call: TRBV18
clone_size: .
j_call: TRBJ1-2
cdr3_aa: CASSPTNELGYTF
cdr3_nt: TGTGCCAGCTCACCGACAAACGAGCTCGGCTACACCTTC

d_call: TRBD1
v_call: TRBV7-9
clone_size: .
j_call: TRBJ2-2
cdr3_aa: CASSEGASNTGELFF
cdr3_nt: TGTGCCAGCTCCGAGGGGGCGTCGAACACCGGGGAGCTGTTTTTT

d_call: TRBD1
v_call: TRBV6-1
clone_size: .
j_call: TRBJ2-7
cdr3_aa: CASRSRDRGPYEQYF
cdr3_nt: TGTGCCAGCAGGTCAAGGGACAGGGGGCCTTACGAGCAGTACTTC

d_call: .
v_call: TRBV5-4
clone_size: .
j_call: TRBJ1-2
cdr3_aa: CASSDPRDYGYTF
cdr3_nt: TGTGCCAGCAGCGACCCCAGGGACTATGGCTACACCTTC

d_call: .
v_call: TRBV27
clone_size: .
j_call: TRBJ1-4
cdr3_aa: CASSAIGGEKLFF
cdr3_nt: TGTGCCAGCAGCGCGATCGGCGGGGAAAAACTGTTTTTT

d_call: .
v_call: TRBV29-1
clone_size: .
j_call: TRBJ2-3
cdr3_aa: CSVDITNGLSTDTQYF
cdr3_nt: TGCAGCGTCGACATCACTAACGGCCTTAGCACAGATACGCAGTATTTT

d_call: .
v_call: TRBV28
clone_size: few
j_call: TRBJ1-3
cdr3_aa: CASSLGQGFGNTIYF
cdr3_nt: TGTGCCAGCAGTTTAGGCCAGGGGTTTGGAAACACCATATATTTT

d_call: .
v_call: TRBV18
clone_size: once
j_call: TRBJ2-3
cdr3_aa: CASSPIEAGSSTDTQYF
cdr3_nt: TGTGCCAGCTCACCGATCGAGGCAGGCTCTAGCACAGATACGCAGTATTTT

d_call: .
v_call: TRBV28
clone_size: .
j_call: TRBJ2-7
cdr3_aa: CASSSGRRPGQYF
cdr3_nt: TGTGCCAGCAGTTCCGGACGAAGGCCAGGGCAGTACTTC

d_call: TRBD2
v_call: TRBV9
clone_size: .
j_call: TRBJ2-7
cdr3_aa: CASSVAPSGRGEQYF
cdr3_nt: TGTGCCAGCAGCGTAGCGCCTAGCGGGAGGGGGGAGCAGTACTTC

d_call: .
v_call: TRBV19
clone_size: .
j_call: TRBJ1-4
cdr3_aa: CASSTLGATNEKLFF
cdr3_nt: TGTGCCAGTAGTACCCTAGGGGCGACTAATGAAAAACTGTTTTTT

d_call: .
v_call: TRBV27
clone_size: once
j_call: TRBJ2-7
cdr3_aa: CASRFGADGSYEQYF
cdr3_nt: TGTGCCAGCCGATTCGGTGCGGATGGCTCCTACGAGCAGTACTTC

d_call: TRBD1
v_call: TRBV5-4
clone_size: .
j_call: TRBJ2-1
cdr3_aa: CASSRIGQGFGNEQFF
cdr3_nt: TGTGCCAGCAGCCGGATAGGACAGGGGTTTGGGAATGAGCAGTTCTTC

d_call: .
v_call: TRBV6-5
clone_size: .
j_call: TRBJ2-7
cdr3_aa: CASRRHGDYEQYF
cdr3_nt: TGTGCCAGCCGAAGGCACGGAGATTACGAGCAGTACTTC

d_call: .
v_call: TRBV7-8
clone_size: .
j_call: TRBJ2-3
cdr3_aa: CASSQQPRDTQYF
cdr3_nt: TGTGCCAGCAGCCAGCAACCGCGAGATACGCAGTATTTT